Listed below are T cell receptor beta chains from one sample, sequenced in a study of cytomegalovirus exposure and HLA in healthy donors. Assay: immunoSEQ multiplex PCR; the TCRdb copy retains only in-frame clones and omits some. The table lists about 98,000 clones, roughly 87% of them singletons, with 6.3% in the top ten. Sequencing was performed on PBMCs. The receptors derive from a man between 18 and 29 years old in good health and CMV-seropositive. Each CDR3 is given with its conserved first and last residue. A D gene is named only where the DNA matches it firmly. A row's size may be missing; if present it is once, few, many or a size class.

clone size: medium-sized
V gene: TRBV11-1
J gene: TRBJ1-1
D gene: NA
CDR3 protein: CASSSGVNTEAFF
CDR3 DNA: TGTGCCAGCAGCTCGGGAGTGAACACTGAAGCTTTCTTT

clone size: NA
V gene: TRBV6-1
J gene: TRBJ1-6
D gene: TRBD1
CDR3 protein: CASSRTGGNNSPLHF
CDR3 DNA: TGTGCCAGCAGCAGGACAGGGGGCAATAATTCACCCCTCCACTTT

clone size: NA
V gene: TRBV10-2
J gene: TRBJ2-1
D gene: TRBD2
CDR3 protein: CASSRTSGGFNEQFF
CDR3 DNA: TGCGCCAGCAGCCGAACTAGCGGGGGGTTCAATGAGCAGTTCTTC

clone size: NA
V gene: TRBV11-3
J gene: TRBJ2-3
D gene: TRBD1
CDR3 protein: CASSLTGASTDTQYF
CDR3 DNA: TGTGCCAGCAGCCTGACAGGGGCGAGCACAGATACGCAGTATTTT

clone size: NA
V gene: TRBV9
J gene: TRBJ1-2
D gene: NA
CDR3 protein: CASSGRGGNYGYTF
CDR3 DNA: TGTGCCAGCAGCGGACGCGGGGGCAACTATGGCTACACCTTC

clone size: NA
V gene: TRBV7-9
J gene: TRBJ2-7
D gene: TRBD2
CDR3 protein: CASSLVAGAYEQYF
CDR3 DNA: TGTGCCAGCAGCTTAGTAGCGGGGGCCTACGAGCAGTACTTC

clone size: NA
V gene: TRBV6-5
J gene: TRBJ1-5
D gene: NA
CDR3 protein: CATGRVPNQPQHF
CDR3 DNA: TGTGCCACCGGTCGGGTCCCCAATCAGCCCCAGCATTTT

clone size: NA
V gene: TRBV6-5
J gene: TRBJ2-7
D gene: TRBD2
CDR3 protein: CASRVTSGPPYEQYF
CDR3 DNA: TGTGCCAGCAGGGTTACTAGCGGGCCCCCCTACGAGCAGTACTTC

clone size: NA
V gene: TRBV5-1
J gene: TRBJ2-5
D gene: TRBD2
CDR3 protein: CASSGGLAGGETQYF
CDR3 DNA: TGCGCCAGCAGCGGGGGACTAGCGGGAGGAGAGACCCAGTACTTC

clone size: NA
V gene: TRBV2
J gene: TRBJ1-5
D gene: TRBD1
CDR3 protein: CASSDRKGAQPQHF
CDR3 DNA: TGTGCCAGCAGTGATCGTAAGGGGGCTCAGCCCCAGCATTTT

clone size: once
V gene: TRBV11-3
J gene: TRBJ2-4
D gene: TRBD1
CDR3 protein: CASSYPTGGRNIQYF
CDR3 DNA: TGTGCCAGCAGCTACCCGACAGGGGGCAGGAACATTCAGTACTTC

clone size: NA
V gene: TRBV5-1
J gene: TRBJ2-7
D gene: TRBD2
CDR3 protein: CASSLDSGSSYEQYF
CDR3 DNA: TGCGCCAGCAGCTTGGATAGCGGGAGTAGCTACGAGCAGTACTTC

clone size: many
V gene: TRBV7-2
J gene: TRBJ1-3
D gene: NA
CDR3 protein: CASSLQGGNTIYF
CDR3 DNA: TGTGCCAGCAGCTTACAGGGTGGAAACACCATATATTTT

clone size: NA
V gene: TRBV29-1
J gene: TRBJ2-7
D gene: TRBD1
CDR3 protein: CSVRTGGVSYEQYF
CDR3 DNA: TGCAGCGTAAGGACAGGGGGCGTCTCCTACGAGCAGTACTTC

clone size: NA
V gene: TRBV19
J gene: TRBJ1-2
D gene: NA
CDR3 protein: CASSIQGWLDGYTF
CDR3 DNA: TGTGCCAGTAGTATTCAGGGATGGTTAGATGGCTACACCTTC

clone size: NA
V gene: TRBV28
J gene: TRBJ1-4
D gene: TRBD1
CDR3 protein: CASRSPGTGGPKLFF
CDR3 DNA: TGTGCCAGCAGATCCCCGGGGACAGGGGGTCCCAAACTGTTTTTT

clone size: NA
V gene: TRBV27
J gene: TRBJ2-7
D gene: TRBD1
CDR3 protein: CASSPTQGFPYEQYF
CDR3 DNA: TGTGCCAGCAGCCCCACACAGGGGTTTCCCTACGAGCAGTACTTC

clone size: NA
V gene: TRBV5-1
J gene: TRBJ1-5
D gene: NA
CDR3 protein: CASAENSNQPQHF
CDR3 DNA: TGCGCCAGCGCGGAAAATAGCAATCAGCCCCAGCATTTT

clone size: NA
V gene: TRBV5-1
J gene: TRBJ2-2
D gene: NA
CDR3 protein: CASSLGLNVGELFF
CDR3 DNA: TGCGCCAGCAGCTTGGGCCTAAATGTCGGGGAGCTGTTTTTT

clone size: NA
V gene: TRBV14
J gene: TRBJ2-7
D gene: TRBD2
CDR3 protein: CASSPYGGRAWEQYF
CDR3 DNA: TGTGCCAGCAGCCCTTATGGGGGGAGGGCTTGGGAGCAGTACTTC

clone size: NA
V gene: TRBV4-2
J gene: TRBJ2-3
D gene: NA
CDR3 protein: CASSQALEVGIKDTQYF
CDR3 DNA: TGTGCCAGCAGCCAAGCATTGGAGGTAGGGATCAAGGATACGCAGTATTTT

clone size: NA
V gene: TRBV5-6
J gene: TRBJ2-7
D gene: NA
CDR3 protein: CASTNKGLAGSSYEQYF
CDR3 DNA: TGTGCCAGCACCAATAAGGGGCTCGCAGGAAGCTCCTACGAGCAGTACTTC

clone size: few
V gene: TRBV6-6
J gene: TRBJ1-1
D gene: NA
CDR3 protein: CASSYFLQGNTEAFF
CDR3 DNA: TGTGCCAGCAGTTACTTTCTACAGGGGAACACTGAAGCTTTCTTT

clone size: NA
V gene: TRBV5-1
J gene: TRBJ2-7
D gene: TRBD2
CDR3 protein: CASSFTPPSSGSYEQYF
CDR3 DNA: TGCGCCAGCAGCTTTACCCCACCCTCTAGCGGGAGTTACGAGCAGTACTTC

clone size: NA
V gene: TRBV9
J gene: TRBJ2-1
D gene: TRBD2
CDR3 protein: CASSVVARTSGDYNEQFF
CDR3 DNA: TGTGCCAGCAGCGTAGTTGCCCGGACTAGCGGGGATTACAATGAGCAGTTCTTC

clone size: NA
V gene: TRBV5-1
J gene: TRBJ1-4
D gene: NA
CDR3 protein: CASSPLGLGEKLFF
CDR3 DNA: TGCGCCAGCAGCCCGTTGGGGCTAGGGGAAAAACTGTTTTTT

clone size: NA
V gene: TRBV7-9
J gene: TRBJ1-5
D gene: NA
CDR3 protein: CASSLGGQGKQPQHF
CDR3 DNA: TGTGCCAGCAGCTTAGGGGGGCAGGGAAAACAGCCCCAGCATTTT

clone size: NA
V gene: TRBV4-1
J gene: TRBJ1-5
D gene: TRBD1
CDR3 protein: CASSQDSTDRGDYSNQPQHF
CDR3 DNA: TGCGCCAGCAGCCAAGATTCGACGGACAGGGGAGATTATAGCAATCAGCCCCAGCATTTT

clone size: NA
V gene: TRBV6-5
J gene: TRBJ1-2
D gene: NA
CDR3 protein: CASSYSSTERGYGYTF
CDR3 DNA: TGTGCCAGCAGTTACTCCTCGACCGAGCGAGGCTATGGCTACACCTTC

clone size: NA
V gene: TRBV7-9
J gene: TRBJ1-3
D gene: NA
CDR3 protein: CASSLSQVLGNTIYF
CDR3 DNA: TGTGCCAGCAGCTTATCACAGGTGCTCGGAAACACCATATATTTT

clone size: once
V gene: TRBV7-2
J gene: TRBJ1-3
D gene: NA
CDR3 protein: CASSLFAGNTIYF
CDR3 DNA: TGTGCCAGCAGCTTATTTGCGGGAAACACCATATATTTT

clone size: NA
V gene: TRBV4-1
J gene: TRBJ2-5
D gene: NA
CDR3 protein: CASSQDEERETQYF
CDR3 DNA: TGCGCCAGCAGCCAAGATGAGGAAAGGGAGACCCAGTACTTC

clone size: NA
V gene: TRBV9
J gene: TRBJ1-6
D gene: NA
CDR3 protein: CASSARVLNSPLHF
CDR3 DNA: TGTGCCAGCAGCGCCAGGGTCCTGAATTCACCCCTCCACTTT

clone size: NA
V gene: TRBV27
J gene: TRBJ1-5
D gene: NA
CDR3 protein: CASSKDSPNQPQHF
CDR3 DNA: TGTGCCAGCAGCAAGGACAGCCCCAATCAGCCCCAGCATTTT

clone size: many
V gene: TRBV2
J gene: TRBJ2-1
D gene: NA
CDR3 protein: CASSPYTRSEGLGQFF
CDR3 DNA: TGTGCCAGCAGTCCATATACTAGATCTGAGGGTTTAGGGCAGTTCTTC

clone size: NA
V gene: TRBV18
J gene: TRBJ1-3
D gene: NA
CDR3 protein: CASSPGRESGNTIYF
CDR3 DNA: TGTGCCAGCTCACCAGGGAGGGAATCTGGAAACACCATATATTTT

clone size: NA
V gene: TRBV9
J gene: TRBJ2-1
D gene: NA
CDR3 protein: CASSDKEGGGYNEQFF
CDR3 DNA: TGTGCCAGCAGCGATAAGGAGGGGGGGGGCTACAATGAGCAGTTCTTC

clone size: NA
V gene: TRBV9
J gene: TRBJ2-3
D gene: NA
CDR3 protein: CASTPADRTDTQYF
CDR3 DNA: TGTGCCAGCACCCCAGCGGACCGCACAGATACGCAGTATTTT

clone size: NA
V gene: TRBV5-4
J gene: TRBJ2-5
D gene: TRBD2
CDR3 protein: CASSLAAGLAGRETQYF
CDR3 DNA: TGTGCCAGCAGCTTGGCCGCGGGACTAGCGGGAAGGGAGACCCAGTACTTC

clone size: once
V gene: TRBV6-5
J gene: TRBJ2-7
D gene: TRBD1
CDR3 protein: CASSFQGQGIYEQYF
CDR3 DNA: TGTGCCAGCAGTTTCCAGGGACAGGGTATCTACGAGCAGTACTTC

clone size: NA
V gene: TRBV6-5
J gene: TRBJ2-7
D gene: NA
CDR3 protein: CASSYVRGHEQYF
CDR3 DNA: TGTGCCAGCAGTTACGTCAGGGGCCACGAGCAGTACTTC

clone size: NA
V gene: TRBV5-4
J gene: TRBJ2-5
D gene: NA
CDR3 protein: CASSRSAGTSGETQYF
CDR3 DNA: TGTGCCAGCAGCAGGAGCGCAGGGACATCAGGAGAGACCCAGTACTTC

clone size: NA
V gene: TRBV5-8
J gene: TRBJ2-1
D gene: TRBD2
CDR3 protein: CASSLGGSSGRREDEQFF
CDR3 DNA: TGTGCCAGCAGCCTGGGGGGGTCTAGCGGGAGGCGGGAAGATGAGCAGTTCTTC

clone size: NA
V gene: TRBV4-3
J gene: TRBJ2-7
D gene: TRBD2
CDR3 protein: CASSQDSGPSSEQYF
CDR3 DNA: TGCGCCAGCAGCCAAGATAGCGGGCCTTCCTCCGAGCAGTACTTC

clone size: NA
V gene: TRBV6-1
J gene: TRBJ2-1
D gene: TRBD2
CDR3 protein: CASSELPLASNEQFF
CDR3 DNA: TGTGCCAGCAGTGAACTCCCACTAGCGAGCAATGAGCAGTTCTTC

clone size: NA
V gene: TRBV27
J gene: TRBJ1-4
D gene: NA
CDR3 protein: CASSEPRGGRFEKLFF
CDR3 DNA: TGTGCCAGCAGTGAACCTCGGGGTGGTCGGTTTGAAAAACTGTTTTTT

clone size: NA
V gene: TRBV19
J gene: TRBJ1-1
D gene: NA
CDR3 protein: CASSTRTDTEAFF
CDR3 DNA: TGTGCCAGTAGTACCCGGACAGACACTGAAGCTTTCTTT

clone size: NA
V gene: TRBV7-6
J gene: TRBJ2-2
D gene: NA
CDR3 protein: CASSSNGVWGLSNTGELFF
CDR3 DNA: TGTGCCAGCAGCTCGAACGGGGTTTGGGGGCTTTCGAACACCGGGGAGCTGTTTTTT

clone size: NA
V gene: TRBV2
J gene: TRBJ2-7
D gene: TRBD1
CDR3 protein: CASSEWTGDSYEQYF
CDR3 DNA: TGTGCCAGCAGTGAATGGACAGGGGACTCCTACGAGCAGTACTTC

clone size: NA
V gene: TRBV4-3
J gene: TRBJ2-5
D gene: NA
CDR3 protein: CASSQEFLGDGTQYF
CDR3 DNA: TGCGCCAGCAGCCAAGAGTTTTTGGGCGATGGGACCCAGTACTTC

clone size: NA
V gene: TRBV2
J gene: TRBJ2-1
D gene: TRBD2
CDR3 protein: CASSERTSPSEQFF
CDR3 DNA: TGTGCCAGCAGTGAGCGGACTAGCCCCAGTGAGCAGTTCTTC

clone size: NA
V gene: TRBV4-2
J gene: TRBJ2-1
D gene: TRBD2
CDR3 protein: CASSQVIPSGGYNEQFF
CDR3 DNA: TGTGCCAGCAGCCAAGTTATCCCTAGCGGGGGCTACAATGAGCAGTTCTTC